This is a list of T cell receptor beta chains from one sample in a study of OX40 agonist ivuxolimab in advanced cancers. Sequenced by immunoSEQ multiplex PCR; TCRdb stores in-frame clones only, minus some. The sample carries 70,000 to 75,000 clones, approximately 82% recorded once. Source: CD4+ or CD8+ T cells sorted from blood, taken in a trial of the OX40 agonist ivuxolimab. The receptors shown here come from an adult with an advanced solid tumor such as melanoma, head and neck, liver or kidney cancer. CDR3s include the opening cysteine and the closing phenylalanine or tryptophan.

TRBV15,CATSRDYGELFF
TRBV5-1,CASSLGDRGSSRNEQFF
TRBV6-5,CASSYWKSNEKLFF
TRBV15,CATSRGGGSGELFF
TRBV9,CASSVGRGAGASTDTQYF
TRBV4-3,CASSQEVTGGADTQYF
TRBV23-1,CASSPRDSPNSPLHF
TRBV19,CASSSPTGGEGYTF
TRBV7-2,CASSESIPMANTEAFF
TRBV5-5,CASSSNTVGNTGELFF
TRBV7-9,CASSLRGAEAFF
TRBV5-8,CASSLLQGKWNEQFF
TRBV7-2,CASSGRTGRIGETQYF
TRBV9,CASSPMTSYNEQFF
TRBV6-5,CASSRDREGEQYF
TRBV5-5,CASSFTTQQAGELFF
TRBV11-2,CASSLDREKLFF
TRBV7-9,CASSLAGGSGYTF
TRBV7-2,CASSLIAGPTSTNEQFF
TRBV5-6,CASSLAGVANYGYTF
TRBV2,CASSEANGDGWPQHF
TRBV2,CASSAGITGELFF
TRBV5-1,CASSLTPLNTEAFF
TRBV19,CASSIYGQGAGEAFF